Shown below are 13 T cell receptor beta chains from a single sample sequenced in a study of patients and donors after allogeneic stem cell transplantation. TCRdb re-analysed the RT-PCR reads in MiXCR, keeping a single row per CDR3 protein. In the table there are roughly 190,000 distinct CDR3 sequences, around two fifths of which are singletons. Sequencing input: blood, either unsorted or a sorted T cell fraction (not recorded which). The receptor source for this set is a human donor who was either an allogeneic HSCT recipient or a stem cell or donor lymphocyte infusion donor (not recorded which). It is not recorded whose cells these are; they may come from a transplant donor.

The chain combines TRBV5-6 with TRBJ2-3; D perhaps matches TRBD1 (7 bases). Germline-derived CDR1 and CDR2 are SGHDT and YYEEEE. V was cut by 4 bases and J by 7 bases, with 16 bases left in between. CDR3 length: 14 residues. Here the CDR3 reads CASSPEGAVNTQYF. CDR3 DNA: TGTGCCAGCAGCCCGGAGGGGGCGGTAAATACGCAGTATTTT.

The rearrangement uses TRBV6-5 and TRBJ2-2; TRBD2 agrees at 13 bases. This CDR3 region has 19 residues. V gave up 7 bases and J gave up 0 bases; unmatched junction bases: 11. Germline V gene data show CDR1 as MNHEY and CDR2 as SVGAGI. CDR3 region: CASITSRTSGSTNTGELFF. The CDR3 DNA reads as TGTGCCAGCATCACATCCCGGACTAGCGGGAGTACGAACACCGGGGAGCTGTTTTTT.

This clonotype was seen a handful of times. J is TRBJ1-3 and V is TRBV12-3 or TRBV12-4; tentative D call: TRBD1 (5 bases). V lost 3 bases to trimming and J lost 4 bases, with 13 bases between them. CDR3 size: 15 residues. CDR3 in DNA: TGTGCCAGCAGTTTGGGGACCGGTCACGGAAACACCATATATTTT. It codes for CASSLGTGHGNTIYF.

Only a few counts were recorded for this clonotype. CDR3 region: CASSYQTRAYYGYTF. CDR3 DNA: TGTGCCAGCAGTTACCAGACCAGGGCTTACTATGGCTACACCTTC. The rearrangement joins TRBV6-5 to TRBJ1-2; D may be TRBD1 (5 bases). Trimming removed 2 bases at V and 3 bases at J, with 13 bases between. The CDR3 contains 15 residues. CDR1 and CDR2 from the germline V gene are MNHEY and SVGAGI.

The chain combines TRBV6-2 or TRBV6-3 with TRBJ2-6; TRBD1 matches at 7 bases. The ends lost 9 bases at V and 2 bases at J; junction bases unmatched: 10. Germline V gene lookup returns CDR1 MNHEY and CDR2 SVGEGT. CDR3 length equals 16 residues. CDR3: CASMRQGQPGANVLTF. The CDR3 DNA follows: TGTGCCAGTATGAGACAGGGCCAACCTGGGGCCAACGTCCTGACTTTC.

The V gene is TRBV7-3, the J gene TRBJ1-1; D is unclear. The CDR3 is 15 amino acids. CDR1 SGHTA and CDR2 FQGTGA come from the germline V gene. Trimming shortened V by 5 bases and J by 3 bases, and 16 bases separated the two germline ends. The CDR3 region has the DNA TGTGCCAGCAGCCTCACTGGGTCCGTTGACACTGAAGCTTTCTTT. This translates into CASSLTGSVDTEAFF.

The rearrangement uses TRBV29-1 and TRBJ1-1, with a tentative D call TRBD1 (5 bases). CDR1 and CDR2 (germline): SQVTM, ANQGSEA. The CDR3 runs 15 residues. V was clipped by 2 bases and J by 4 bases, with 17 bases between them. The CDR3 here is CSVERGRGRGTEAFF. The CDR3 DNA reads TGCAGCGTTGAAAGGGGTCGGGGCCGAGGCACTGAAGCTTTCTTT.

The chain links TRBV12-3 or TRBV12-4 to TRBJ1-2; 7 bases line up with TRBD1. Trimming cost V 7 bases and J 7 bases; bases outside gene matches: 3. This CDR3 region has 11 residues. CDR3 in DNA: TGTGCCAGCATTGAGGGGGCTGGCTACACCTTC. It yields the protein CASIEGAGYTF.

CDR3 in amino acids: CASSLTNSEAFF. The DNA for the CDR3 is TGTGCCAGCAGCTTGACCAACTCTGAAGCTTTCTTT. The chain uses TRBV7-9 and TRBJ1-1, with D hard to call. Trimming stripped 3 bases from V and 6 bases from J, with 8 bases between. The CDR3 runs to 12 residues. The V gene's germline CDR1 is SEHNR and CDR2 FQNEAQ (reference sequence). Full variable domain (outside the CDR3, taken from reference TRBV7-9 and TRBJ1-1): DTGVSQNPRHKITKRGQNVTFRCDPISEHNRLYWYRQTLGQGPEFLTYFQNEAQLEKSRLLSDRFSAERPKGSFSTLEIQRTEQGDSAMYLCASSLTNSEAFFGQGTRLTVV.

This clonotype occurred a few times. This chain connects TRBV27 to TRBJ1-4, with 9 bases fitting TRBD1. The CDR3 totals 16 residues. Germline V gene data show CDR1 as MNHEY and CDR2 as SMNVEV (reference sequence). J was trimmed by 4 bases and V by 6 bases; bases with no gene match: 9. CDR3 residues: CASSPTRGQGNEKLFF. Here the CDR3 DNA reads TGTGCCAGCAGCCCAACGCGGGGACAGGGTAATGAAAAACTGTTTTTT.

The chain joins TRBV5-6 to TRBJ2-2, with TRBD1 identical over 10 bases. V shed 1 base and J 2 bases; nucleotides not matched to a gene: 5. Per germline, CDR1 SGHDT and CDR2 YYEEEE. The CDR3 extends over 17 amino acids. CDR3 nucleotides: TGTGCCAGCAGCTTGAGGGGACAGGGGCCAAACACCGGGGAGCTGTTTTTT. As protein: CASSLRGQGPNTGELFF.

This clonotype was seen only a few times. V is TRBV6-5 and J is TRBJ1-4; no clear D. Germline-derived CDR1 and CDR2 are MNHEY and SVGAGI. Trimming removed 0 bases from V and 0 bases from J, with 8 bases in between. The CDR3 is 16 amino acids. The CDR3 is CASSYSSSATNEKLFF. The CDR3, as DNA: TGTGCCAGCAGTTACTCCTCCTCAGCAACTAATGAAAAACTGTTTTTT.

This clonotype turned up a few times. The chain recombines TRBV7-2 with TRBJ1-3; tentative D call: TRBD1 (6 bases). Germline V gene lookup returns CDR1 SGHTA and CDR2 FQGNSA. The germline V and J ends were trimmed by 5 bases and 8 bases, with 16 bases remaining between them. The CDR3 runs 14 residues. The CDR3 region is CASSARQGMDTIYF. CDR3 sequence (DNA): TGTGCCAGCAGCGCAAGGCAGGGGATGGACACCATATATTTT. The entire variable domain, with the rest obtained from reference TRBV7-2 and TRBJ1-3, is as follows: GAGVSQSPSNKVTEKGKDVELRCDPISGHTALYWYRQSLGQGLEFLIYFQGNSAPDKSGLPSDRFSAERTGGSVSTLTIQRTQQEDSAVYLCASSARQGMDTIYFGEGSWLTVV.